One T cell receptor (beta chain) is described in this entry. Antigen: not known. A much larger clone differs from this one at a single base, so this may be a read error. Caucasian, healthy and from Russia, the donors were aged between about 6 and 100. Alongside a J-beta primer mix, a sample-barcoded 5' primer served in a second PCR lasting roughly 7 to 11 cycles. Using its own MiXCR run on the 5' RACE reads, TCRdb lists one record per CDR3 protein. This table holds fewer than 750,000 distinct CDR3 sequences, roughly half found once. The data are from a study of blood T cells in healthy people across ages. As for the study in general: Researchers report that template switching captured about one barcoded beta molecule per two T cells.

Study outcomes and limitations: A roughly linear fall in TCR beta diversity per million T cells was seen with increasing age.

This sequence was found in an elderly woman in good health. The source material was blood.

This chain's CDR3 is CACSFGEEKLFF. CDR3 DNA: TGTGCCTGCAGCTTTGGCGAGGAAAAACTGTTTTTT. The chain employs TRBV7-2 and TRBJ1-4; D ambiguous. CDR1 is SGHTA, CDR2 FQGNSA, per germline. CDR3 length equals 12 residues.